Below are 5 T cell receptor beta chains sequenced from a single sample in a study of cytomegalovirus exposure and HLA in healthy donors. It was with 60 Vbeta and 13 Jbeta primers that the PCR ran. Sequenced by immunoSEQ multiplex PCR; TCRdb stores in-frame clones only, minus some. The sample yields over 150,000 clones, over 75% seen once. Material for sequencing was PBMCs. Every receptor here comes from a woman younger than 35 in good health and CMV-seronegative.

This rearrangement joins TRBV6-5 to TRBJ1-1; 7 bases are a match to TRBD1. The CDR3 contains 11 residues. After removal of 6 bases from V and 11 bases from J, the junction contained 6 bases not matched to a gene. Germline V gene lookup returns CDR1 MNHEY and CDR2 SVGAGI. DNA for the CDR3: TGTGCCAGCAGGAACAGGGGTCGGGCTTTCTTT. Its protein is CASRNRGRAFF.

The rearrangement joins TRBV28 to TRBJ1-1; D is undetermined. This CDR3 spans 15 amino acids. CDR1 MDHEN and CDR2 SYDVKM come from the germline V gene. Deletions cut 2 bases from V and 10 bases from J, with 20 bases between. The CDR3 DNA is TGTGCCAGCAGTTTAGGATCCCCGGGCCTGCGGGGAGCTTTCTTT. Translation: CASSLGSPGLRGAFF.

The chain recombines TRBV5-1 with TRBJ1-4; the D gene is possibly TRBD1 (5 bases). The germline V gene encodes CDR1 SGHRS and CDR2 YFSETQ. Between the trimmed V and J ends, which lost 0 bases and 5 bases, there was a span of 14 bases. There are 16 residues in the CDR3. CDR3 sequence reads: CASSLGPQGKNEKLFF. CDR3 nucleotide sequence: TGCGCCAGCAGCTTGGGCCCCCAGGGTAAAAATGAAAAACTGTTTTTT.

The chain joins TRBV4-1 to TRBJ1-2; tentative D call: TRBD1 (5 bases). The CDR3 spans 17 residues. Trimming shortened V by 0 bases and J by 3 bases, and 17 bases separated the two germline ends. Per the germline V gene, CDR1 is MGHRA and CDR2 is YSYEKL. CDR3 protein: CASSQDLDRVGDYGYTF. CDR3 DNA sequence: TGCGCCAGCAGCCAAGATCTTGATAGGGTAGGGGACTATGGCTACACCTTC.

This clone appeared a single time. V gene TRBV11-2 combines with J gene TRBJ2-4; D is unclear. V was cut by 5 bases and J by 1 base, with 12 bases left in between. Germline V lookup: CDR1 SGHAT, CDR2 FQNNGV. This CDR3 comprises 15 residues. This chain's CDR3 is CASSLTTGAKNIQYF. For the CDR3, the DNA is TGTGCCAGCAGCCTTACGACCGGGGCCAAAAACATTCAGTACTTC.